These T cell receptor beta chains were read from a single sample in a study of blood T cell repertoires in COVID-19. The table came from immunoSEQ multiplex PCR; TCRdb's copy has only in-frame clones and leaves some out. The sample contains about 230,000 clones, around 78% of which appear only once. The sequencing sample was made of peripheral blood. These TCRs come from a woman in her seventies with active or convalescent COVID-19. Each CDR3 is given with its conserved first and last residue. The D gene is left open where the match is weak. A clone size is listed for some rows: how often the clone was seen (once, few, many), or a class if it is expanded.

.	TRBV6-5	TRBJ2-1	.	CASSYGGGKTYNEQFF	TGTGCCAGCAGTTACGGTGGAGGGAAAACCTACAATGAGCAGTTCTTC
.	TRBV6-1	TRBJ2-4	.	CASSDVRIQYF	TGTGCCAGCAGTGATGTCCGGATTCAGTACTTC
TRBD1	TRBV30	TRBJ1-5	.	CAWKVPGGQPQHF	TGTGCCTGGAAGGTGCCAGGGGGACAGCCCCAGCATTTT
.	TRBV19	TRBJ1-6	few	CASSIGWAAPNSPLHF	TGTGCCAGTAGTATAGGGTGGGCAGCCCCTAATTCACCCCTCCACTTT
TRBD2	TRBV3-1/TRBV3-2	TRBJ2-1	.	CASSPGIAGDDEQFF	TGTGCCAGCAGCCCCGGGATAGCGGGAGACGATGAGCAGTTCTTC
TRBD1	TRBV11-2	TRBJ1-1	.	CASSLGDRRNGAFF	TGTGCCAGCAGCTTAGGGGACAGGCGGAACGGGGCTTTCTTT
TRBD2	TRBV28	TRBJ2-7	.	CASSFSSGSSYEQYF	TGTGCCAGCAGTTTTTCTAGCGGGAGCTCCTACGAGCAGTACTTC
TRBD1	TRBV4-1	TRBJ1-2	.	CASSQAPGQGAGYTF	TGCGCCAGCAGCCAAGCCCCGGGACAGGGGGCGGGCTACACCTTC
TRBD1	TRBV7-2	TRBJ1-2	.	CASSLGQGYGYTF	TGTGCCAGCAGCTTGGGACAGGGGTACGGCTACACCTTC
TRBD2	TRBV7-6	TRBJ2-2	few	CASSPRGIANTGELFF	TGTGCCAGCAGCCCGCGGGGGATTGCGAACACCGGGGAGCTGTTTTTT
.	TRBV28	TRBJ1-4	.	CAVTAHNEKLFF	TGTGCCGTGACAGCCCATAATGAAAAACTGTTTTTT
.	TRBV6-5	TRBJ1-2	.	CASSYPQGYGYTF	TGTGCCAGCAGTTACCCGCAGGGATATGGCTACACCTTC
.	TRBV18	TRBJ2-3	few	CASSPRQEDTQYF	TGTGCCAGCTCACCGAGACAGGAAGATACGCAGTATTTT
.	TRBV21-1	TRBJ1-5	.	CASSKRPRGNGSDQPQHF	TGTGCCAGCAGCAAACGGCCCCGGGGGAACGGGTCGGATCAGCCCCAGCATTTT
TRBD2	TRBV5-1	TRBJ2-3	.	CASSLAGGTDTQYF	TGCGCCAGCAGCTTGGCGGGGGGGACAGATACGCAGTATTTT
.	TRBV11-2	TRBJ1-1	.	CASSLDTAEAFF	TGTGCCAGCAGCTTAGACACGGCTGAAGCTTTCTTT
TRBD2	TRBV19	TRBJ2-5	.	CASSIQRGSLGETQYF	TGTGCCAGTAGTATCCAGCGGGGGTCCCTTGGGGAGACCCAGTACTTC
.	TRBV5-6	TRBJ2-7	.	CASSLGSSYEQYF	TGTGCCAGCAGCTTGGGTAGCTCCTACGAGCAGTACTTC
.	TRBV6-5	TRBJ2-3	.	CASSPTGPGTDTQYF	TGTGCCAGCAGTCCTACAGGGCCTGGCACAGATACGCAGTATTTT
.	TRBV29-1	TRBJ2-2	once	CSVEGTGNTGELFF	TGCAGCGTAGAAGGAACAGGGAACACCGGGGAGCTGTTTTTT
TRBD2	TRBV4-2	TRBJ2-1	.	CASSQDRGLAGAGNEQFF	TGTGCCAGCAGCCAAGATCGGGGACTAGCGGGAGCAGGCAATGAGCAGTTCTTC
TRBD1	TRBV10-1	TRBJ2-6	.	CASSEQGSSGANVLTF	TGCGCCAGCAGTGAACAGGGGAGCTCTGGGGCCAACGTCCTGACTTTC
.	TRBV6-6	TRBJ1-5	.	CASRPAVANQPQHF	TGTGCCAGCAGACCTGCGGTGGCCAATCAGCCCCAGCATTTT
TRBD2	TRBV9	TRBJ2-5	few	CASSVRAGGTQETQYF	TGTGCCAGCAGCGTAAGAGCGGGGGGCACTCAAGAGACCCAGTACTTC
TRBD2	TRBV4-2	TRBJ2-3	.	CASSQAGTSGDTDTQYF	TGTGCCAGCAGCCAAGCCGGGACTAGCGGGGACACAGATACGCAGTATTTT
.	TRBV12-3/TRBV12-4	TRBJ2-7	.	CASSPGYGYEQYF	TGTGCCAGCAGCCCAGGATACGGCTACGAGCAGTACTTC
TRBD1	TRBV3-1/TRBV3-2	TRBJ2-4	.	CASSQEQGLIQYF	TGTGCCAGCAGCCAGGAACAGGGGTTAATTCAGTACTTC
.	TRBV14	TRBJ2-7	.	CASSQGELNYEQYF	TGTGCCAGCAGCCAAGGGGAGCTCAACTACGAGCAGTACTTC
.	TRBV5-1	TRBJ1-1	.	CASSLAGREDTEAFF	TGCGCCAGCAGCTTGGCCGGCAGGGAGGACACTGAAGCTTTCTTT
.	TRBV7-9	TRBJ1-5	.	CASSLTGNQPQHF	TGTGCCAGCAGCTTAACAGGGAACCAGCCCCAGCATTTT
.	TRBV3-1/TRBV3-2	TRBJ2-3	.	CASSQAGIYTDTQYF	TGTGCCAGCAGCCAAGCCGGGATCTACACAGATACGCAGTATTTT
TRBD2	TRBV25-1	TRBJ2-5	.	CASRTSGGQETQYF	TGTGCCAGCAGGACTAGCGGGGGGCAAGAGACCCAGTACTTC
TRBD2	TRBV5-1	TRBJ2-5	.	CASSLVRGTGETQYF	TGCGCCAGCAGCTTGGTGCGGGGGACGGGGGAGACCCAGTACTTC
.	TRBV7-7	TRBJ1-5	.	CASSLAIGGDQPQHF	TGTGCCAGCAGCTTAGCCATCGGGGGGGATCAGCCCCAGCATTTT
.	TRBV12-3/TRBV12-4	TRBJ1-5	.	CASSRGNQPQHF	TGTGCCAGCAGTCGGGGGAATCAGCCCCAGCATTTT
.	TRBV4-2	TRBJ1-1	.	CASSQDRGNTEAFF	TGTGCCAGCAGCCAAGACAGGGGAAACACTGAAGCTTTCTTT
.	TRBV30	TRBJ2-7	.	CAWSVGLLEGEQYF	TGTGCCTGGAGTGTGGGACTGCTCGAGGGCGAGCAGTACTTC
TRBD1	TRBV30	TRBJ1-1	once	CAWSSIQGQFF	TGTGCCTGGAGTAGCATACAGGGGCAGTTCTTT
.	TRBV9	TRBJ1-6	.	CASSDTVSISPLHF	TGTGCCAGCAGCGACACAGTGTCGATTTCACCCCTCCACTTT
.	TRBV19	TRBJ1-4	.	CASSITPDISEKLFF	TGTGCCAGTAGTATAACCCCGGACATCTCCGAAAAACTGTTTTTT
TRBD2	TRBV27	TRBJ2-3	.	CASSLLAGSTDTQYF	TGTGCCAGCAGTCTACTAGCGGGCAGCACAGATACGCAGTATTTT
TRBD2	TRBV11-3	TRBJ2-2	.	CASSSGLAGNTGELFF	TGTGCCAGCAGCTCCGGACTAGCGGGAAACACCGGGGAGCTGTTTTTT
.	TRBV24-1	TRBJ2-3	.	CATSDPGLGGDTQYF	TGTGCCACCAGTGATCCCGGACTAGGGGGGGATACGCAGTATTTT
.	TRBV7-2	TRBJ1-2	.	CASSMTGIYGYTF	TGTGCCAGCAGCATGACGGGGATCTATGGCTACACCTTC
TRBD1	TRBV6-2/TRBV6-3	TRBJ2-1	once	CASSPSPGQGNRGNEQFF	TGTGCCAGCAGTCCCTCCCCGGGACAGGGGAACAGAGGCAATGAGCAGTTCTTC
.	TRBV10-3	TRBJ1-5	.	CAISVVREVQPQHF	TGTGCCATCAGTGTAGTCAGGGAAGTCCAGCCCCAGCATTTT
.	TRBV28	TRBJ1-2	.	CASSYRAQNYGYTF	TGTGCCAGCAGTTACAGGGCACAGAACTATGGCTACACCTTC
.	TRBV7-2	TRBJ2-7	.	CASSLVGGSATYEQYF	TGTGCCAGCAGCTTAGTAGGTGGGAGCGCTACCTACGAGCAGTACTTC
TRBD1	TRBV11-2	TRBJ2-2	.	CASSSRQGAETGELFF	TGTGCCAGCAGCTCCCGACAGGGGGCTGAAACCGGGGAGCTGTTTTTT
TRBD2	TRBV7-2	TRBJ2-2	once	CASSTQAGGGVTGELFF	TGTGCCAGCAGCACTCAGGCGGGAGGGGGCGTCACCGGGGAGCTGTTTTTT
.	TRBV5-1	TRBJ1-1	.	CASSLGGSNTEAFF	TGCGCCAGCAGCTTGGGAGGGAGCAACACTGAAGCTTTCTTT
TRBD2	TRBV4-1	TRBJ2-3	.	CASSQALGTRGSTDTQYF	TGCGCCAGCAGCCAAGCCCTCGGGACTAGAGGGTCCACAGATACGCAGTATTTT
.	TRBV14	TRBJ1-2	once	CASSRDIRGYTF	TGTGCCAGCAGCCGGGACATTCGGGGCTACACCTTC
.	TRBV27	TRBJ2-7	.	CASSLGRDIVSYEQYF	TGTGCCAGCAGTTTGGGCAGGGACATAGTCTCCTACGAGCAGTACTTC
.	TRBV5-5	TRBJ2-1	.	CASSRTDYNEQFF	TGTGCCAGCAGCCGGACAGATTACAATGAGCAGTTCTTC
.	TRBV19	TRBJ1-2	.	CASSIGTGATNPHRYGYTF	TGTGCCAGTAGTATTGGGACTGGGGCAACCAACCCCCATCGCTATGGCTACACCTTC
.	TRBV4-1	TRBJ1-1	.	CASSPTEARRDTEAFF	TGCGCCAGCAGCCCCACCGAGGCCCGGCGGGACACTGAAGCTTTCTTT